This T cell receptor (beta chain) is from a study of T-cell reconstitution after alpha-beta-depleted transplantation in children. Between the trimmed V and J ends, which lost 4 bases and 2 bases, there was a span of 4 bases. The germline V gene encodes CDR1 SGHKS and CDR2 YYEKEE (reference sequence). The CDR3 spans 13 residues. This clonotype was counted only a few times. Unique molecular identifiers were built into the TCRbeta library. TCRdb recomputed calls from the PCR reads with MiXCR, one row per CDR3 protein. The sample shows about 400,000 distinct CDR3 sequences, roughly 22% of them seen only once.

The sample in question was PBMCs from the stem cell graft donor, obtained from the stem cell graft. The J gene is TRBJ2-6, the V gene TRBV5-5; no reliable D call. This receptor was obtained from a human donor who donated a stem cell graft to a child with acute myeloid leukemia. CDR3 in amino acids: CASSPAGANVLTF. CDR3 coding DNA: TGTGCCAGCAGCCCGGCTGGGGCCAACGTCCTGACTTTC.